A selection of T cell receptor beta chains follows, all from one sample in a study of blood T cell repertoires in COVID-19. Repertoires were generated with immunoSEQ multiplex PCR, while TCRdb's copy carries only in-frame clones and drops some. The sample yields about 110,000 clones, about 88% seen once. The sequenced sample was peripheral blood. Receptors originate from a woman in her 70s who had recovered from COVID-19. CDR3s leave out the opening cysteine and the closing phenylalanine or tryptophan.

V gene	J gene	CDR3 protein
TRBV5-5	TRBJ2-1	ASTEQVGIYNEQF
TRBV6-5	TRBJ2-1	ASSYSKIAGNEQF
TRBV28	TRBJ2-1	ASSSISPRQRSVRREQF
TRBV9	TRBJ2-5	ASSGQGGRGETQY
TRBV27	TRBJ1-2	ASSKGRYYGYT
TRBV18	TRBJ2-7	ASSPRPGRGGEQY
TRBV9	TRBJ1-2	ASSVAGQFYGYT
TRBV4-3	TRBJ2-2	ASSPQWAGYTGELF
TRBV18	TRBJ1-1	ASSLGQTMNTEAF
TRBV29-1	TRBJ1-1	SVSLPGPQGKTEAF
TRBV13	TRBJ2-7	ASSPRTSGTQAWDYEQY
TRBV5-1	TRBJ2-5	ASSWGQIETQY
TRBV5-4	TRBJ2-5	AWAGEKEETQY
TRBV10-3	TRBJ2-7	AISSFELFYEQY
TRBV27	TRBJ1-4	ASSDRGDPGEKLF
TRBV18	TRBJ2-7	ASSPGREQY
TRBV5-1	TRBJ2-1	ASSLRLAGHSYNEQF
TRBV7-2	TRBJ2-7	ASSLNGAYEQY
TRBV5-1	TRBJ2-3	ASSRGTATSTDTQY
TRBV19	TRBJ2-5	ATLDRVGETQY
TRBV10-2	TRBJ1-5	ASGRGRQPQH
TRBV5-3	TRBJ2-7	ARSLKQESSYEQY
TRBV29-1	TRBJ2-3	SARDGTDTQY
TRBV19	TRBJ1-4	ASSKPGQTNEKLF
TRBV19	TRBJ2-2	ASRRTPTGELF
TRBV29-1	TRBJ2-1	SVETAFTYNEQF